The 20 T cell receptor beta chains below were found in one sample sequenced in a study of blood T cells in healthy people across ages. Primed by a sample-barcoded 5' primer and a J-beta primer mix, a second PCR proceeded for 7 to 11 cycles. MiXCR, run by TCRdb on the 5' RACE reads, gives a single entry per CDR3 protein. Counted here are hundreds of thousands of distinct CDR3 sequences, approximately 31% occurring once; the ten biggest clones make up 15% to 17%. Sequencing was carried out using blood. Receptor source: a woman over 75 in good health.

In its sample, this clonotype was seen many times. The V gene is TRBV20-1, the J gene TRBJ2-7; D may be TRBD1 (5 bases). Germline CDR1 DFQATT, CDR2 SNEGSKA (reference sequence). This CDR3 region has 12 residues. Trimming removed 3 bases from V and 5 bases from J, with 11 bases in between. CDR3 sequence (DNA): TGCAGTGCTAGCTACAGGTGGGACGAGCAGTACTTC. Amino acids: CSASYRWDEQYF.

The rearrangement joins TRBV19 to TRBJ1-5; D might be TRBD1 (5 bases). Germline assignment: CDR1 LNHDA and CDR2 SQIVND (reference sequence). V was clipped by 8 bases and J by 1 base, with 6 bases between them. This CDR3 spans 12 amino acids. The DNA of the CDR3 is TGTGCCAGTCACAGGAGCAATCAGCCCCAGCATTTT. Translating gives CASHRSNQPQHF.

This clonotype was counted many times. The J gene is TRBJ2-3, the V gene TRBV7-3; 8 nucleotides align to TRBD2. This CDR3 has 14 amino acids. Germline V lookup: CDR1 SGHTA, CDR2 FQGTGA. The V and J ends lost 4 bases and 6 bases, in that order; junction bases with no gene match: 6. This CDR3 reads CASSSGTRHDTQYF. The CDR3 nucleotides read TGTGCCAGCAGCTCGGGGACTAGACACGATACGCAGTATTTT.

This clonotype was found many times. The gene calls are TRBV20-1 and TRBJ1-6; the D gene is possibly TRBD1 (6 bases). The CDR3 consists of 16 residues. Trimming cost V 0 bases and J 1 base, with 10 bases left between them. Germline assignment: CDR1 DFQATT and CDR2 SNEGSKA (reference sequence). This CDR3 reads CSARDGGRSYNSPLHF. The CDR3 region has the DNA TGCAGTGCTAGAGATGGGGGCAGGTCCTATAATTCACCCCTCCACTTT.

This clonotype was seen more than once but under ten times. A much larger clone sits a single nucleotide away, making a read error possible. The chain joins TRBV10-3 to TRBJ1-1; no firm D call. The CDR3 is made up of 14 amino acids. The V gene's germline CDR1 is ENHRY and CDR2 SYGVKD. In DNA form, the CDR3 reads TGTGCCATCAGGGAGTCCTGGGAGGGAGCTGAAGCTTTCTTT. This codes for CAIRESWEGAEAFF.

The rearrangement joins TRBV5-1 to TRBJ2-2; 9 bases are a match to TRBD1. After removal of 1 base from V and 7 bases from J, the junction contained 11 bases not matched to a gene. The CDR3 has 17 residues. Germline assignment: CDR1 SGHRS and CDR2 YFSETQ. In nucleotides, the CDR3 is TGCGCCAGCAGCTTGCTATCCGGGACAGGGTCTGTCGGGGAGCTGTTTTTT. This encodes CASSLLSGTGSVGELFF. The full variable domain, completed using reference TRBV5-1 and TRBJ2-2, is KAGVTQTPRYLIKTRGQQVTLSCSPISGHRSVSWYQQTPGQGLQFLFEYFSETQRNKGNFPGRFSGRQFSNSRSEMNVSTLELGDSALYLCASSLLSGTGSVGELFFGEGSRLTVL.

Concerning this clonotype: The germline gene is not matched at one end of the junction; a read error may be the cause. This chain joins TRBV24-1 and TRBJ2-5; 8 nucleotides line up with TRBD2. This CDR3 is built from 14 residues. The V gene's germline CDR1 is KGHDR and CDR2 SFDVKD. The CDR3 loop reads CATRETGGQETQYF. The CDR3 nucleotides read TGCGCCACCAGGGAGACGGGAGGGCAAGAGACCCAGTACTTC.

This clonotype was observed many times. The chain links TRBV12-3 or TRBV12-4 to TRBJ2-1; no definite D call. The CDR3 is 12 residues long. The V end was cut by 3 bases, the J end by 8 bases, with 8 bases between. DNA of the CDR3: TGTGCCAGCAGTTTTCTCGGCCATGAGCAGTTCTTC. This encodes CASSFLGHEQFF.

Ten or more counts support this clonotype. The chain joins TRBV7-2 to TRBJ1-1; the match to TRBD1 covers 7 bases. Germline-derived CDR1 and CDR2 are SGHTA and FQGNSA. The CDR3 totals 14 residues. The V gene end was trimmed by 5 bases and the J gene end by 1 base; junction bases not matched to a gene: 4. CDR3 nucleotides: TGTGCCAGCAGCCCAGGACAGGAGAACACTGAAGCTTTCTTT. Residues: CASSPGQENTEAFF.

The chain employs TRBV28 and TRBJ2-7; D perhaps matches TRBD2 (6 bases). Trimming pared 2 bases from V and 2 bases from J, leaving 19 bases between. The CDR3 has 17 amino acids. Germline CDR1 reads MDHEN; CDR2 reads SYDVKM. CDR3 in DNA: TGTGCCAGCAGTTTAAGTTCTGGGTGGGAGGACACCTACGAGCAGTACTTC. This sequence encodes CASSLSSGWEDTYEQYF.

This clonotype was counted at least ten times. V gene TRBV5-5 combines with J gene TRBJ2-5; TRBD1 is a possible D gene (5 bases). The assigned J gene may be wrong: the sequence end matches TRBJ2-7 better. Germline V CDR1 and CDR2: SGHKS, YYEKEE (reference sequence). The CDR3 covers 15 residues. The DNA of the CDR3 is TGTGCCAGCAGCCCACTTAGGACAACAATAGGCGAGCAGTACTTC. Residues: CASSPLRTTIGEQYF.

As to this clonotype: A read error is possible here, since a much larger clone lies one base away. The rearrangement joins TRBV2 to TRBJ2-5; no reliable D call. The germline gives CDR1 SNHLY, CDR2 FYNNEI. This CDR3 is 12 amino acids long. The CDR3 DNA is TGTGCCAGCAGTGATAACCAAGAGGCCCAGTACTTC. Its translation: CASSDNQEAQYF.

The CDR3 loop reads CASSLAYTDTQYF. In DNA form, the CDR3 reads TGTGCCAGCAGTCTCGCCTACACAGATACGCAGTATTTT. This chain uses TRBV7-2 with TRBJ2-3, with no clear D. V gave up 6 bases and J gave up 2 bases, with 9 bases separating them. The CDR3 is made up of 13 amino acids. Germline loops: CDR1 SGHTA, CDR2 FQGNSA.

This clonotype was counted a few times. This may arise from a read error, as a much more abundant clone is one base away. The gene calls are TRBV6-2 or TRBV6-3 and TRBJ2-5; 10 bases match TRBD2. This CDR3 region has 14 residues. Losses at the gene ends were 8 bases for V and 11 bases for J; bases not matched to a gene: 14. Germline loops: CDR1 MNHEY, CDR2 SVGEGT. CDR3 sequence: CASGLAGGINEQYF. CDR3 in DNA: TGTGCCAGCGGCTTAGCGGGGGGCATCAATGAGCAGTACTTC.

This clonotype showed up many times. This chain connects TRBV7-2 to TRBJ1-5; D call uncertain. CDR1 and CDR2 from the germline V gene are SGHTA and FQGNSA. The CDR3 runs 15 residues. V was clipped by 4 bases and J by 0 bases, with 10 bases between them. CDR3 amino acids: CASSYLRDSNQPQHF. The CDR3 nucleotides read TGTGCCAGCAGCTACCTTAGGGATAGCAATCAGCCCCAGCATTTT.

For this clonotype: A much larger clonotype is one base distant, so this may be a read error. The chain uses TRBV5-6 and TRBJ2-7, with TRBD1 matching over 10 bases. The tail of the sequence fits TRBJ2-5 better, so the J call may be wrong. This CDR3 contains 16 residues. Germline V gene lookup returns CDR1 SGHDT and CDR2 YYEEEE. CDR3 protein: CASSWGRGQGSETQYF. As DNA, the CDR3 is TGTGCCAGCAGCTGGGGAAGGGGACAGGGGAGCGAGACCCAGTACTTC.

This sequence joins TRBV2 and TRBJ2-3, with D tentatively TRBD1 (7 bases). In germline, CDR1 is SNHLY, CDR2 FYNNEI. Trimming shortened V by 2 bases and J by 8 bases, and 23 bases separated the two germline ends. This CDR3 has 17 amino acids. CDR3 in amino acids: CASSEYGQEGRAGTQYF. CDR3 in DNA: TGTGCCAGCAGTGAATACGGACAGGAGGGACGAGCGGGTACGCAGTATTTT.

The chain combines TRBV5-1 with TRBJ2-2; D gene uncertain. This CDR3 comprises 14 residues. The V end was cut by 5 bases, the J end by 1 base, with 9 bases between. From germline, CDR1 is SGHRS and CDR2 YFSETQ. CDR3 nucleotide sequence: TGCGCCAGCAGACCTGCGAGGAACACCGGGGAGCTGTTTTTT. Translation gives CASRPARNTGELFF.

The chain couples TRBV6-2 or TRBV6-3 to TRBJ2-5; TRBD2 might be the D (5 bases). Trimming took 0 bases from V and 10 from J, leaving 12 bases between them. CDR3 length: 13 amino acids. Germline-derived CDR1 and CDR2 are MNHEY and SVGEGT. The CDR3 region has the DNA TGTGCCAGCAGTTACTCTATTCTCCGGGACCAGTACTTC. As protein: CASSYSILRDQYF.

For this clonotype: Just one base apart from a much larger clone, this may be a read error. CDR3 bases: TGTGCCAGCAGTGTCACTAGCGGGAGCGCAGATACGCAGTATTTT. Protein product: CASSVTSGSADTQYF. The chain links TRBV12-3 or TRBV12-4 to TRBJ2-3; 11 nucleotides align to TRBD2. The CDR3 length is 15 residues. After removal of 5 bases from V and 4 bases from J, the junction contained 5 bases not matched to a gene.